This TCR beta chain was retrieved from a study of beta chain features in type 1 diabetes. Points from the study as a whole: The study found moderately but significantly shorter TCRB CDR3s in all four CD4+ subsets of Type 1 diabetes patients. It was not settled here whether HLA type affects TCRB rearrangement.

CDR1 MNHEY and CDR2 SVGAGI come from the germline V gene. V was trimmed by 2 bases and J by 8 bases, leaving 15 bases between them. CDR3 size: 14 residues. Every bit of the isolated RNA underwent reverse transcription, so sequencing read expressed TCRB transcripts. Roughly 3.4 million reads were obtained on average from naive, central memory and regulatory T cell samples. Repertoires were generated with immunoSEQ multiplex PCR, while TCRdb's copy carries only in-frame clones and drops some. This table has under 350,000 clones, 13% to 15% appearing once. This clone occurred a few times. Its antigen remains unknown.

Sequences were obtained from naive CD4+ T cells from blood. The source is a man aged 25 to 40 with type 1 diabetes. The gene calls are TRBV6-5 and TRBJ1-1, with D perhaps matching TRBD1 (5 bases). As DNA, the CDR3 is TGTGCCAGCAGTTACGGCGCAGGGAGGGCCGAAGCTTTCTTT. This codes for CASSYGAGRAEAFF.